This T cell receptor beta chain derives from a study of cytomegalovirus exposure and HLA in healthy donors (dated by TCRdb to about 2017). Turning to the overall study: An earlier analysis of 587 of the donors reported over 250 Gb of sequence data and 117 million unique TCR beta sequences obtained from about 200 million T cells. A later analysis re-examined previously published TCR beta repertoires from 500 to 700 donors and added high-resolution HLA genotyping to investigate patterns of TCR occurrence. In an earlier analysis of over 550 of the donors, high-throughput TCR beta sequencing was used to judge whether each TCR beta V gene segment behaved as functional or pseudogenic. Across approximately 420 genotyped donors of the cohort, an average of about 240,000 unique TCR beta nucleotide sequences per donor were sequenced, and approximately 17% of those sequences were non-productive. The genetic ancestry cluster associated with self-reported Caucasian donors included approximately 85% of the approximately 400 genotyped donors. The study used immunosequencing to profile the T cell repertoires of 666 subjects and linked those repertoires to cytomegalovirus serostatus. HLA typing covered class I and class II loci at four-digit resolution. High-throughput TCR immunosequencing, statistical association of individual TCRs with disease status, and machine learning were combined to predict cytomegalovirus infection status. Rather than drawing on any new phenotypic data, the later analysis identified candidate immune exposures from TCR beta sequences and the way those sequences occurred across donors. The study aimed to test whether cataloging public T cell receptors could reveal signatures of past pathogen exposure. Genome-wide SNP genotypes for about 65% of the roughly 670 donors were used in a later genetic analysis, which treated that subset as a discovery cohort. About 300 gigabases of sequencing data and around 85 million unique TCR sequences made up an early release that covered over 550 HLA-typed donors. Donor age, sex, ethnicity and CMV serostatus were collected together with the repertoire data. Every discovery cohort repertoire had been produced on one sequencing platform. Along with the 666-subject first cohort, a separate validation cohort of about 110 different subjects was used. Because of strong linkage in the cohort, four or five DR-DQ haplotypes were treated as single units for association and clustering. Typing coverage varied by locus: roughly 629-630 donors for A, B, C, DRB1 and DQB1; 500 to 550 for DQA1; more than 600 for DPA1; roughly 470 for DPB1. Here is what the overall study found, with its caveats: Three of the identified cytomegalovirus-associated TCR beta chains were confirmed in vitro to be specific for cytomegalovirus antigens. Because some donors lacked HLA typing at each locus, the association tests relied only on the typed subset. In an earlier analysis of several hundred of the donors, most TCR beta V segments were observed in productive rearrangements about 87% or about 30% of the time, broadly matching IMGT annotations. Correlated functional status among segregating V segments might reflect linkage disequilibrium, but an unknown experimental factor could not be ruled out. CMV serostatus was the only immune exposure information available for the cohort. A further reported finding was that TCR beta sequences accurately predicted the HLA-A and HLA-B alleles for most subjects in the first cohort. Because counts were too low, about 15 rarely observed V segments, including chromosome 9 orphons, were left out of the earlier analysis of several hundred of the donors. In a later analysis, HLA-associated TCR beta chains showed more clonal expansion and lower generation probabilities than non-associated chains that were equally common. According to a later analysis, most CMV-associated TCR beta chains appeared to be HLA-restricted, and the HLA associations seemed to be driven largely by CMV exposure. Roughly uniform sequencing depth across donors was assumed in presence/absence analyses, although this assumption may not hold. A group of highly shared sequence variants was considered likely to be a technical artifact of the sequencing pipeline. This cohort had only TCR beta chains sequenced, and the lack of alpha or paired-chain data limited which features could be detected. Most TCR sequences were seen in very few donors, while some public TCRs were found in many individuals. At a false discovery rate of 0.05, a later analysis linked some 17,000 TCR beta sequences to specific HLA alleles. Strong co-occurrence of HLA alleles, especially DR and DQ, made assigning TCR associations to individual alleles difficult. A later analysis found that TCR association rates varied across HLA loci, with DRB1 alleles showing the most associated TCRs and HLA-C alleles the fewest. An association between a missense DCLRE1C variant and V-gene and J-gene trimming of TCR beta chains was found in a later genetic analysis and replicated in an independent cohort. Compared with the approximately 670-donor mean, donors in an Asian-associated ancestry cluster had fewer N-insertions in productive TCRs, according to a later genetic analysis. The classifier was reported to diagnose cytomegalovirus status with high specificity and sensitivity in both the original cohort and the validation cohort. It was suggested by the authors that the approach could potentially be generalized to other disease states and immunological phenotypes. A later analysis reported that several top co-occurrence clusters appeared linked to parvovirus B19, influenza, CMV and Epstein-Barr virus. The study gave a list of under 200 TCR beta chains associated with cytomegalovirus.

The library came from the immunoSEQ multiplex PCR assay. A mixture of 60 forward primers for TCR Vbeta segments and 13 reverse primers for TCR Jbeta segments was used in the multiplex PCR. A multiplex PCR assay on genomic DNA amplified the CDR3 region of rearranged TCR beta genes. The Illumina HiSeq System was used to sequence the amplified TCR beta libraries as 87-base-pair reads. From the authors' description of their analysis: Across the roughly 670 repertoires, a later analysis counted roughly 77 million unique TCR beta chains, around 11 million of which were shared by at least two donors. To remove PCR and sequencing errors, raw reads were error-corrected and collapsed into unique sequences using a nearest-neighbor algorithm that merged closely related sequences. To assign V, D and J gene segments, CDR3 sequences were aligned to IMGT reference sequences. Each retained sequence needed at least a six-nucleotide match to both a V gene segment and a J gene segment. Rearrangements were classified as productive when the CDR3 lacked stop codons and remained in frame with V and J, and all other rearrangements were classified as non-productive. Following IMGT convention, CDR3 was defined as the stretch from the second conserved V-encoded cysteine to the conserved J-encoded phenylalanine. The earlier analysis of about 610 of the donors excluded any sequence lacking an unambiguous match to a single V gene segment. In an earlier analysis of approximately 560 of the donors, a V segment was called functional when productive rearrangements were above 56.7%, and segregating when the standard deviation between donors exceeded 5%. A statistical classification framework was built for diagnosing cytomegalovirus status from the catalog of TCR beta chain sequences. In a later analysis, V and J genes were assigned by comparing TCR nucleotide sequences against IMGT/GENE-DB human TR gene sequences. The TCRdist pipeline was used in a later analysis to assign CDR3 sequences and most-parsimonious VDJ recombination scenarios. In a later analysis, each TCR beta chain was defined by its CDR3 amino acid sequence together with its V-gene family, and reads lacking a unique V-gene family were excluded. To address suspected cross-contamination and a sequencing artifact, a later analysis removed some 620 highly shared, low-generation-probability nucleotide sequences. In a later analysis, a clonal expansion index for each public chain was calculated from normalized within-repertoire ranks of inferred template counts. In a later analysis, generation probabilities were computed with a VDJ recombination model fitted to out-of-frame rearrangements, and the resulting probabilities were checked against IGoR. In a later analysis, hypergeometric tests were used to score TCR-TCR, TCR-HLA and TCR-CMV co-occurrence, with a repertoire-size bias correction applied to TCR pairs. False discovery rates were estimated in a later analysis by permuting HLA or CMV assignments 20 times. In a later analysis, co-occurring TCRs were grouped with DBSCAN, and TCRdist sequence similarity was added when clustering was performed within HLA-allele-positive subsets. For co-occurrence clustering, repertoires with fewer than 30,000 or more than 120,000 public chains were excluded, along with a handful of repertoires with anomalous nucleotide sharing. TCRdb holds this immuneACCESS table with in-frame rearrangements only. Some clones are missing; in checked studies, unresolved V genes explain under half, and the rest has no known cause. That table gives V, J and clone size, and the DNA gave D and trimming. The sample records 170,000 or so clones, over 70% of which are singletons. The ten most abundant clones make up 6% to 7.5% of the sample.

The cohort comprised 710 or so healthy bone marrow donors. All cohort members were sampled while nominally healthy, although unrecorded immune exposures were likely present. The donor was CMV seropositive and was included in the group of 300 or so seropositive cohort members. Each donor provided a peripheral blood sample, and peripheral blood mononuclear cells were used for TCR beta sequencing. The Qiagen DNeasy Blood Extraction Kit was used to extract genomic DNA from the blood cell samples. As regards this clone: The antigen it binds to is not known. It has no much larger one-base neighbor in the sample; base qualities were not kept.

The sequence derives from a man aged 25 to 45 in good health and CMV-seropositive. The sequencing sample was made of PBMCs.

Here is the DNA: TGCGCCAGCAGCCGCCGTCCCGGGACAGGAATGAACACTGAAGCTTTCTTT. This codes for CASSRRPGTGMNTEAFF. Recombination linked TRBV5-1 to TRBJ1-1, and 8 bases in between align with TRBD1. Reading the germline V gene gives CDR1 SGHRS and CDR2 YFSETQ. At the junction V is shortened by 4 bases and J by 0 bases; bases outside the gene matches: 11. The CDR3 runs 17 amino acids, cysteine and phenylalanine included. Only the CDR3 DNA is retained, 51 bases long and in frame from the first base. Joined to the reference TRBV5-1 and TRBJ1-1 proteins, this CDR3 gives the full variable domain: KAGVTQTPRYLIKTRGQQVTLSCSPISGHRSVSWYQQTPGQGLQFLFEYFSETQRNKGNFPGRFSGRQFSNSRSEMNVSTLELGDSALYLCASSRRPGTGMNTEAFFGQGTRLTVV.